This TCR beta chain is from a study of identical twins. TCRdb itself ran the 5' RACE reads through MiXCR, one entry per CDR3 protein. The table lists just over 500,000 distinct CDR3 sequences, 20% to 25% of them singletons. CDR3 length: 16 residues. Germline CDR1 reads SEHNR; CDR2 reads FQNEAQ (reference sequence). With regard to this clonotype: One junction end does not reproduce the germline sequence, and a read error may be involved.

The sample was also reused in another study, on T cells expressing NK-cell markers. That work states: Sorted CD3+CD56-NKG2C+, CD3+CD56+NKG2C+ and CD3+CD56+NKG2C- T cells supplied the TCR beta repertoires.

The sample consisted of CD4+ T cells sorted from blood. The TCR was taken from a woman under 30 in good health. This chain connects TRBV7-9 to TRBJ1-5; TRBD1 is a possible D gene (5 bases). The CDR3 spells CASSLTGTGSNQLQHF. The DNA of the CDR3 is TGTGCCAGCAGCCTTACCGGGACGGGATCCAATCAGCTCCAGCATTTT.